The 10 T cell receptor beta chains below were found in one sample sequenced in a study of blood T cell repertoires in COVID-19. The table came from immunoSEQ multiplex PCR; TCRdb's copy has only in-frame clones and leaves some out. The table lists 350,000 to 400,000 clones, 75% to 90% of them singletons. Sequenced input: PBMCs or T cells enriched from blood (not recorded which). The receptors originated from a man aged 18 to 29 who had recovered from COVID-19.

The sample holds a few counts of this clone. CDR3 nucleotide sequence: TGTGCCAGTCGATTATTGCAGAATACCGCTAACTATGGCTACACCTTC. Its protein product is CASRLLQNTANYGYTF. The chain uses TRBV19 and TRBJ1-2; D not resolved. This CDR3 is 16 amino acids long. Trimming left V 8 bases short and J 0 bases short, with 19 bases between. Germline CDR1 LNHDA, CDR2 SQIVND (reference sequence).

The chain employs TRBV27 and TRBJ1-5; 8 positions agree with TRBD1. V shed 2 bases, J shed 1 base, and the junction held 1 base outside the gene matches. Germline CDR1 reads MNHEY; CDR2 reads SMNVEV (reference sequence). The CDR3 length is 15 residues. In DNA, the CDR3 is TGTGCCAGCAGTTTACAGGGGGCGAGCAATCAGCCCCAGCATTTT. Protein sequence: CASSLQGASNQPQHF.

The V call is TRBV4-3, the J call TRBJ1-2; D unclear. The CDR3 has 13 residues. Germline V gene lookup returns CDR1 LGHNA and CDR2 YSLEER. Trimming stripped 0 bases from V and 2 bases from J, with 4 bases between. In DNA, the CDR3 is TGCGCCAGCAGCCAAGAGAGGAACTATGGCTACACCTTC. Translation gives CASSQERNYGYTF.

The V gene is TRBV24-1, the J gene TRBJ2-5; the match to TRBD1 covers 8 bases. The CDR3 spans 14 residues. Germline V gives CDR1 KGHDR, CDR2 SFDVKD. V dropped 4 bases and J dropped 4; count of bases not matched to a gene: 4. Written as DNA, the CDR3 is TGTGCCACCAGTGACGACAGGGGTGCAGAGACCCAGTACTTC. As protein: CATSDDRGAETQYF.

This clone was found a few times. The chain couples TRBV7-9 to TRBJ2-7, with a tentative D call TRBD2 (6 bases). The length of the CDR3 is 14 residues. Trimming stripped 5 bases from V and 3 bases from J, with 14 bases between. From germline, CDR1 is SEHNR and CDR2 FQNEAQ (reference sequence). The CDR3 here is CASSPSGLHYEQYF. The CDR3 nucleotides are TGTGCCAGCAGCCCGTCGGGACTTCACTACGAGCAGTACTTC.

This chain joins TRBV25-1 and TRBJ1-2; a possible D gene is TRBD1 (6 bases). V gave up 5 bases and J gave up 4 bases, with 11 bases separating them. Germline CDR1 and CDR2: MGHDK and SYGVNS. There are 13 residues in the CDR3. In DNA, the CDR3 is TGTGCCAGCAGTATCTCAGGGGCCTATGGCTACACCTTC. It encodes CASSISGAYGYTF.

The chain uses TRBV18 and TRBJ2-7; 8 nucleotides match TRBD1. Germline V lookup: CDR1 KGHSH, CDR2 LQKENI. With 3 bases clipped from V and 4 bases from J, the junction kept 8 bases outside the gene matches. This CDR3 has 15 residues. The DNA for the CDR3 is TGTGCCAGCTCACCGACAGGGGCTGTGGAGTACGAGCAGTACTTC. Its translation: CASSPTGAVEYEQYF.

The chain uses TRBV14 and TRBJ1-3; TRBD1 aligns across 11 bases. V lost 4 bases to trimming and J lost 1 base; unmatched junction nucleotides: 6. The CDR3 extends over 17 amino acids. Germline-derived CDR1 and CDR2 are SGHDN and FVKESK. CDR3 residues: CASSRTGGAGSGNTIYF. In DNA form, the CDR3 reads TGTGCCAGCAGCCGGACAGGGGGCGCGGGATCTGGAAACACCATATATTTT.

The CDR3 DNA reads as TGTGCCAGCAGTTTAGGAGCGGGTCTCTCCTACGAGCAGTACTTC. This encodes CASSLGAGLSYEQYF. V gene TRBV27 combines with J gene TRBJ2-7; D might be TRBD2 (6 bases). Germline lookup yields CDR1 MNHEY and CDR2 SMNVEV (reference sequence). CDR3 size: 15 residues. Between the trimmed V and J ends, which lost 2 bases and 0 bases, there was a span of 11 bases.

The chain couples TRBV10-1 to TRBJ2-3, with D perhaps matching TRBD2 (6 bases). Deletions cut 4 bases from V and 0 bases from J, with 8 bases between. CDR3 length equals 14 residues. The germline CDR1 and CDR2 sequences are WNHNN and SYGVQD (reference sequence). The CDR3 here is CASSGGTSTDTQYF. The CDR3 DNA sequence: TGCGCCAGCAGTGGGGGGACTAGCACAGATACGCAGTATTTT.